This T cell receptor delta chain was recorded in a study of gamma-delta T cells after stem cell transplantation. Trimming took 0 bases from V and 7 from J, leaving 32 bases between them. Per germline, CDR1 GEAIGNYY and CDR2 EKD. CDR3 size: 20 residues. In this sample, this clone turned up a few times. TCRdb called clones anew from the RT-PCR reads with CATT. The table records approximately 4,500 delta-chain clones, more than 15% of them present only once. Sequenced sample: gamma-delta T cells. The V gene is TRDV2, the J gene TRDJ1; D perhaps matches TRDD3 (5 bases). The source of this sequence is a human donor. It is not recorded whose cells these are; they may come from a transplant donor. CDR3 loop: CACDTASRTPTGLKRAKLIF. Written as DNA, the CDR3 is TGTGCCTGTGACACCGCATCTCGAACCCCCACTGGTCTTAAACGCGCTAAACTCATCTTT.